Following are 15 T cell receptor beta chains from one sample sequenced in a study of blood T cell repertoires in COVID-19. Profiling relied on immunoSEQ multiplex PCR, and the TCRdb table lists in-frame clones only, not all of them. The sample holds some 390,000 clones, around 92% seen once. Specimen: PBMCs or T cells enriched from blood (not recorded which). These receptor sequences come from a woman aged 25 to 39 who had recovered from COVID-19.

CDR3 amino acids: CASSQTAGSGANVLTF. Written as DNA, the CDR3 is TGTGCCAGCAGCCAAACCGCCGGCTCTGGGGCCAACGTCCTGACTTTC. The chain is built from TRBV3-1 (or the pseudogene TRBV3-2) and TRBJ2-6; D is uncertain. The V end lost 2 bases, the J end lost 0 bases, and 8 bases lay between the germline ends. Germline CDR1 and CDR2: LGHDT and YNNKEL (reference sequence). The CDR3 is 16 amino acids.

The J gene is TRBJ2-5, the V gene TRBV12-5, with a tentative D call TRBD2 (5 bases). Trimming pared 4 bases from V and 5 bases from J, leaving 17 bases between. Germline loops: CDR1 LGHNT, CDR2 FRNRAP. The CDR3 has 15 amino acids. The CDR3 DNA reads as TGTGCTAGTGGTTCGCCTGCCGGGGTAGGGGAGACCCAGTACTTC. It encodes CASGSPAGVGETQYF.

The genes are TRBV7-2 and TRBJ1-2, with D maybe TRBD1 (5 bases). Germline CDR1 is SGHTA and CDR2 is FQGNSA. CDR3 length: 16 amino acids. V lost 5 bases and J 1 base, leaving 17 bases between the germline ends. CDR3 loop: CASSPGGRVLNYGYTF. CDR3 sequence (DNA): TGTGCCAGCAGCCCCGGGGGGAGGGTCCTTAACTATGGCTACACCTTC.

Comments on this clone: Other DNA sequences in this sample translate to the same CDR3. V is TRBV12-3 or TRBV12-4 and J is TRBJ2-1; D is undetermined. CDR3 length equals 10 residues. With 4 bases removed from V and 8 bases from J, the gap between germline ends came to 3 bases. This chain's CDR3 is CASSSDEQFF. The CDR3 DNA follows: TGTGCCAGCAGTTCCGATGAGCAGTTCTTC.

This rearrangement joins TRBV5-6 to TRBJ2-2; 7 bases map to TRBD1. The V segment lost 4 bases and the J segment 3 bases; nucleotides outside the gene matches: 9. The germline V gene has CDR1 SGHDT and CDR2 YYEEEE. The CDR3 is 16 amino acids. The CDR3 loop is CASSTDRDVHTGELFF. The DNA of the CDR3 is TGTGCCAGCAGCACCGACAGGGATGTTCACACCGGGGAGCTGTTTTTT.

V is TRBV30 and J is TRBJ1-6; 8 bases line up with TRBD1. Germline CDR1 reads GTSNPN; CDR2 reads SVGIG (reference sequence). This CDR3 comprises 15 residues. V dropped 2 bases and J dropped 6; count of bases not matched to a gene: 6. The CDR3 region is CAWSLGQGGNSPLHF. The CDR3 region has the DNA TGTGCCTGGAGTCTCGGACAGGGAGGTAATTCACCCCTCCACTTT.

This chain connects TRBV7-2 to TRBJ2-5; D possibly corresponds to TRBD1 (6 bases). This CDR3 comprises 15 residues. CDR1 and CDR2 from the germline V gene are SGHTA and FQGNSA. Trimming removed 3 bases at V and 5 bases at J, with 16 bases between. In DNA, the CDR3 is TGTGCCAGCAGCTTTTTGGGACATTCGGGGGAGACCCAGTACTTC. It translates to CASSFLGHSGETQYF.

The chain couples TRBV5-4 to TRBJ1-1, with 7 bases identical to TRBD1. Germline CDR1 and CDR2: SGHNT and YYREEE (reference sequence). This CDR3 comprises 15 residues. V trimming: 3 bases; J trimming: 6 bases; junction bases outside the gene matches: 11. Here the CDR3 reads CASSSPSNRGAEAFF. The DNA of the CDR3 is TGTGCCAGCAGCTCTCCCTCAAACAGGGGCGCTGAAGCTTTCTTT. Complete variable domain (other parts from reference TRBV5-4 and TRBJ1-1): ETGVTQSPTHLIKTRGQQVTLRCSSQSGHNTVSWYQQALGQGPQFIFQYYREEENGRGNFPPRFSGLQFPNYSSELNVNALELDDSALYLCASSSPSNRGAEAFFGQGTRLTVV.

The chain joins TRBV5-1 to TRBJ2-1, with 10 bases identical to TRBD2. The germline V gene has CDR1 SGHRS and CDR2 YFSETQ. This CDR3 contains 16 residues. The junction had 6 bases not matched to a gene; V was cut back by 5 bases and J by 1 base. CDR3 bases: TGCGCCAGCAGTGCCACTAGCGGGGTTTCCTACAATGAGCAGTTCTTC. It specifies CASSATSGVSYNEQFF.

The chain joins TRBV11-3 to TRBJ2-1; 8 nucleotides align to TRBD1. The length of the CDR3 is 12 residues. The germline V gene has CDR1 SGHNT and CDR2 YENEEA. J gave up 6 bases and V 8 bases, and 3 bases lay outside the gene matches. The CDR3 is CASRGTGNEQFF. As DNA, the CDR3 is TGTGCCAGCCGAGGGACAGGCAATGAGCAGTTCTTC.

This chain links TRBV9 with TRBJ1-3, with 8 bases that match TRBD1. The V gene's germline CDR1 is SGDLS and CDR2 YYNGEE. The CDR3 is 17 residues long. The trim removed 0 bases at V and 1 base at J, leaving 6 bases unmatched. DNA of the CDR3: TGTGCCAGCAGCGTAGTTGCAGGGGGCGCATCTGGAAACACCATATATTTT. It codes for CASSVVAGGASGNTIYF.

This chain uses TRBV28 with TRBJ1-1; D not resolved. Germline-derived CDR1 and CDR2 are MDHEN and SYDVKM. This CDR3 is 13 amino acids long. V dropped 6 bases and J dropped 1 base, with 9 bases sitting between them. The CDR3 DNA follows: TGTGCCAGCAGCCCGAGCTCGAACACTGAAGCTTTCTTT. It codes for CASSPSSNTEAFF. Based on the CDR3 plus reference TRBV28 and TRBJ1-1, the full variable domain is DVKVTQSSRYLVKRTGEKVFLECVQDMDHENMFWYRQDPGLGLRLIYFSYDVKMKEKGDIPEGYSVSREKKERFSLILESASTNQTSMYLCASSPSSNTEAFFGQGTRLTVV.

The CDR3 sequence is CASSVAPSTDTQYF. The CDR3 DNA is TGCGCCAGCAGTGTAGCACCTAGCACAGATACGCAGTATTTT. The chain uses TRBV10-1 and TRBJ2-3, with unresolved D. This CDR3 region has 14 residues. CDR1 and CDR2 (germline): WNHNN, SYGVQD (reference sequence). V was clipped by 4 bases and J by 0 bases, with 8 bases between them.

This chain connects TRBV11-2 to TRBJ1-1; tentative D call: TRBD1 (6 bases). This CDR3 region has 14 residues. The germline CDR1 and CDR2 sequences are SGHAT and FQNNGV. With 5 bases removed from V and 0 bases from J, the gap between germline ends came to 10 bases. Here the CDR3 DNA reads TGTGCCAGCAGCGCAGGACAGTTGAACACTGAAGCTTTCTTT. Its protein is CASSAGQLNTEAFF.

V is TRBV12-3 or TRBV12-4 and J is TRBJ2-3, with no clear D. Trimming removed 8 bases at V and 5 bases at J, with 11 bases between. This CDR3 spans 12 amino acids. The CDR3 reads CASRPRRDTQYF. DNA of the CDR3: TGTGCCAGCCGCCCTCGCAGAGATACGCAGTATTTT.